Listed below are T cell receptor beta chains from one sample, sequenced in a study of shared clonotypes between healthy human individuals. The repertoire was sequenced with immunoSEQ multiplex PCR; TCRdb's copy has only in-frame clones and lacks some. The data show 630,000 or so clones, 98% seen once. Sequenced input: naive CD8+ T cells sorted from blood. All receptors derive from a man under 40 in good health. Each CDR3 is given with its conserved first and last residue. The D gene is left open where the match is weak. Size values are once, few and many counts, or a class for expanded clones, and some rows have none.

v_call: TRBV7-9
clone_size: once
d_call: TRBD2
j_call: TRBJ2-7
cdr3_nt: TGTGCCAGCAGCCCCCCTAGCGGGAGGACCCACGAGCAGTACTTC
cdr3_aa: CASSPPSGRTHEQYF

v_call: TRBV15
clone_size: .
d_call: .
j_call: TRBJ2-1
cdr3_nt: TGTGCCACCAGCGCCCATAGGGACCTAATGAGCTCCTACAATGAGCAGTTCTTC
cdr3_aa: CATSAHRDLMSSYNEQFF

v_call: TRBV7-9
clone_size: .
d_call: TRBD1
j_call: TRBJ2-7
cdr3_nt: TGTGCCAGCAGCAGGGACAGTGTCTACGAGCAGTACTTC
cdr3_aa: CASSRDSVYEQYF

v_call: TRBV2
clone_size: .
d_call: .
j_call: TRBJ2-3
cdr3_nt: TGTGCCAGCAGTGAGTACAGCGCAGGCACAGATACGCAGTATTTT
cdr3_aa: CASSEYSAGTDTQYF

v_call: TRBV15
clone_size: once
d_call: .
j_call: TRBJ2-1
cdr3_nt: TGTGCCACCAGCCCTGCCCAAAACACTTACAATGAGCAGTTCTTC
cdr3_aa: CATSPAQNTYNEQFF

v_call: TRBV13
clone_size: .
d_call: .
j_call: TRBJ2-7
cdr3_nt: TGTGCCAGCAGCTTAGGAAAATCCTACGAGCAGTACTTC
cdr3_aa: CASSLGKSYEQYF

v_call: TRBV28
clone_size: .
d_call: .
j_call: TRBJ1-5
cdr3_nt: TGTGCCAGCAACAGGGGCAATCAGCCCCAGCATTTT
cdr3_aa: CASNRGNQPQHF

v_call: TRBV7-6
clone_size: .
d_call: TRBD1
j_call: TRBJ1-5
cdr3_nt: TGTGCCAGCAGCTTGGGACAGCAAAGATATAGCAATCAGCCCCAGCATTTT
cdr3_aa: CASSLGQQRYSNQPQHF

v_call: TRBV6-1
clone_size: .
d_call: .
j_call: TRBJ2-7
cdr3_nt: TGTGCCAGCAGCCAGTACAGGGAACAAACCTACGAGCAGTACTTC
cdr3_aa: CASSQYREQTYEQYF

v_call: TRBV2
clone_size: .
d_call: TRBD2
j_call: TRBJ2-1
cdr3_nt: TGTGCCAGCAGCGTACTAGCGCACTCCAACAATGAGCAGTTCTTC
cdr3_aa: CASSVLAHSNNEQFF

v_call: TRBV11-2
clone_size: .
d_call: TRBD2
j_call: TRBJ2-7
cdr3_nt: TGTGCCAGCAGCTTAGGCTACGGGGGGGCCTACGAGCAGTACTTC
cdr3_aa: CASSLGYGGAYEQYF

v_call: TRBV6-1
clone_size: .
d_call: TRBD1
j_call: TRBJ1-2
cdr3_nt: TGTGCCAGCAGTGCGACAGGGGATTCCTATGGCTACACCTTC
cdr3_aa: CASSATGDSYGYTF

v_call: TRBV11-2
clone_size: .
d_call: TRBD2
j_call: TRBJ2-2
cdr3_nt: TGTGCCAGCAGCTCGGGACTAGCGGGTCAAACCGGGGAGCTGTTTTTT
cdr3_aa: CASSSGLAGQTGELFF

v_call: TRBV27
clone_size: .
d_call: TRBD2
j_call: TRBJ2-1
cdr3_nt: TGTGCCAGCAGTTTACGCGGGGGGAGCTCCTACAATGAGCAGTTCTTC
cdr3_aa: CASSLRGGSSYNEQFF

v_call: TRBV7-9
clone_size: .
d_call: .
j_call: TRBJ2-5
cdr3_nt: TGTGCCAGCAGACAGGGGGGGAGCCCGACCGGGGAGACCCAGTACTTC
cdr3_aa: CASRQGGSPTGETQYF

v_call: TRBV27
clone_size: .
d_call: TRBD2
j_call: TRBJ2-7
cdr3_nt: TGTGCCAGCAGTTTAACGGGAGGGTTCTACGAGCAGTACTTC
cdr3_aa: CASSLTGGFYEQYF

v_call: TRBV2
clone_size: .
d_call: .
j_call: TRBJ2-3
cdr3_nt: TGTGCCAGCAGCAGATATAGATCTAGCACAGATACGCAGTATTTT
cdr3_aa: CASSRYRSSTDTQYF

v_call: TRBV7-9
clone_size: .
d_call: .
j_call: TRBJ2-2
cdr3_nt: TGTGCCAGCAGCTTAAATTCAAGGGTGGTCACCGGGGAGCTGTTTTTT
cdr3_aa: CASSLNSRVVTGELFF

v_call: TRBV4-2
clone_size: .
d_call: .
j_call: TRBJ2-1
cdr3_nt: TGTGCCAGCAGCCAGCTCCCCGCCCATGAGCAGTTCTTC
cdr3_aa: CASSQLPAHEQFF

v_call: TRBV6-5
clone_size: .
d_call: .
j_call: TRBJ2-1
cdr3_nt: TGTGCCAGCAGTTACGTATCCTACAATGAGCAGTTCTTC
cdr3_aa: CASSYVSYNEQFF

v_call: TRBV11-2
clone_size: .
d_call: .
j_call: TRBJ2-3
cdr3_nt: TGTGCCAGCAGCTTGACCTCAGGGGGACTCACAGATACGCAGTATTTT
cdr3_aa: CASSLTSGGLTDTQYF

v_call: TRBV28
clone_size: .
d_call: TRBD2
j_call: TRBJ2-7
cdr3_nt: TGTGCCAGCAGAAGACGGACTAGCATCTACGAGCAGTACTTC
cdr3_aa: CASRRRTSIYEQYF

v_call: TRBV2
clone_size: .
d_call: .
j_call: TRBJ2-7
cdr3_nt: TGTGCCAGCAGTGAAGTTGGGGGAAACTACGAGCAGTACTTC
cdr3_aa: CASSEVGGNYEQYF

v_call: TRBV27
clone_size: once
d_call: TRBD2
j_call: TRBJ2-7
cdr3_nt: TGTGCCAGCAGCCCCGGGGAGGGCTACGAGCAGTACTTC
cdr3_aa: CASSPGEGYEQYF

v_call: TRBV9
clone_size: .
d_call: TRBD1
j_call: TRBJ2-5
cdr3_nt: TGTGCCAGCGGGACAGACCACCAAGAGACCCAGTACTTC
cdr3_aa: CASGTDHQETQYF

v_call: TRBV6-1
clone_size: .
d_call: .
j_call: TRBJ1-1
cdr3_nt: TGTGCCAGCAGTGAGCCCCGGGGTGACACTGAAGCTTTCTTT
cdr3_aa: CASSEPRGDTEAFF

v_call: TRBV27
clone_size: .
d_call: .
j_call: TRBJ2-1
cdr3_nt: TGTGCCAGCAGTTCTACAGTAAGGGAAAATGAGCAGTTCTTC
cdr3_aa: CASSSTVRENEQFF

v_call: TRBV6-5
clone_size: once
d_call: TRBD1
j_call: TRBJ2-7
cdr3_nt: TGTGCCAGCAGGAGGACAGGGGGTCTTCACGAGCAGTACTTC
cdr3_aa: CASRRTGGLHEQYF

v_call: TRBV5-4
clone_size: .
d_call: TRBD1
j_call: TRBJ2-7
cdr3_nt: TGTGCCAGCAGCGGGGGACAGTCCAGCTACGAGCAGTACTTC
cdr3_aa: CASSGGQSSYEQYF

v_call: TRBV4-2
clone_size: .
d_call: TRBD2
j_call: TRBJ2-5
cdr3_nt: TGTGCCAGCAGCCAAGATCCCACGGCTAGCGGGAGGAATGGTGAAGAGACCCAGTACTTC
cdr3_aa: CASSQDPTASGRNGEETQYF

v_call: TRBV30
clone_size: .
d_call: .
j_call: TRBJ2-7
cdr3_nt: TGTGCCTGGAGTGTGGTAGGCGGGGGCTCCGAGCAGTACTTC
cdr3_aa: CAWSVVGGGSEQYF

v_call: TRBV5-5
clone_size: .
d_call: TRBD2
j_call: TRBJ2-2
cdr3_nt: TGTGCCAGCAGCTTGGTACTAGCGCCCGGGGAGCTGTTTTTT
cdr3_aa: CASSLVLAPGELFF

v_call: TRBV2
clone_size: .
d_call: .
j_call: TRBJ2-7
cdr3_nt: TGTGCCAGCAGTCTGCGGGCTACGACCTACGAGCAGTACTTC
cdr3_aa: CASSLRATTYEQYF

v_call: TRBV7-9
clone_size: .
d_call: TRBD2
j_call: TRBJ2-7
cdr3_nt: TGTGCCAGCAGCCGCCCGAGAGCAAATAGCGGGAGGGCCTCGGAGTTGTACTTC
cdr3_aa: CASSRPRANSGRASELYF

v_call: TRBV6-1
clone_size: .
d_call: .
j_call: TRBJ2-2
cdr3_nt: TGTGCCAGCAGTGAGAACGGGGAGCTGTTTTTT
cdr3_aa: CASSENGELFF

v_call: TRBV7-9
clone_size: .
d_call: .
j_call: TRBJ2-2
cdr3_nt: TGTGCCAGCAGCGACACCGGGGAGCTGTTTTTT
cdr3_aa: CASSDTGELFF

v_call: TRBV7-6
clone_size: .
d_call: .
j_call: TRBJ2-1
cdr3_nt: TGTGCCAGCAGCTTCGCGGACGCCCCCGTGCTCTTC
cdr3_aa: CASSFADAPVLF

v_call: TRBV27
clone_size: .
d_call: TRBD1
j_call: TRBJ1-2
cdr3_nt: TGTGCCAGCAGCCCGACAGGGTATGGCTACACCTTC
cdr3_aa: CASSPTGYGYTF

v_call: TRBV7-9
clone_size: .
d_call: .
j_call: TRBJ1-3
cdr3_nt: TGTGCCAGCAGCCCCGAGAACCGTAATCCCTCTGGAAACACCATATATTTT
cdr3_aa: CASSPENRNPSGNTIYF

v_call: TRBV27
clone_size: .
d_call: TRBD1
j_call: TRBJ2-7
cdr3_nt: TGTGCCAGCAGTTTCACAGGGGGCGACGAGCAGTACTTC
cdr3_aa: CASSFTGGDEQYF

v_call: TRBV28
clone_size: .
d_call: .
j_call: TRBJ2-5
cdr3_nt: TGTGCCAGCAGTTCGGCCGGTCGGGGGAGTGTCGTGAAGACCCAGTACTTC
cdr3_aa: CASSSAGRGSVVKTQYF

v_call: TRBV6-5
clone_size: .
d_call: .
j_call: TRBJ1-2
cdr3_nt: TGTGCCAGCAGCAGCCAGGCGGCTAACTATGGCTACACCTTC
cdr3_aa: CASSSQAANYGYTF

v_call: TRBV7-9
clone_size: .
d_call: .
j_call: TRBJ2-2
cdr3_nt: TGTGCCAGCAGCTCCTCCACCGTATTCGGGGAGCTGTTTTTT
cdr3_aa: CASSSSTVFGELFF

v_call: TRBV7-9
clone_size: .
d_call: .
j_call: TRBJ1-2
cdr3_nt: TGTGCCAGCAGCTTAGCGCCTGGGGGTGCTGGCTACACCTTC
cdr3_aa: CASSLAPGGAGYTF

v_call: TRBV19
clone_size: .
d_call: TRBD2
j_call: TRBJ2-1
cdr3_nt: TGTGCCAGTCAAACTTTCCCGGGACTAGCGGACGTAAGCTCCTACAATGAGCAGTTCTTC
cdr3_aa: CASQTFPGLADVSSYNEQFF

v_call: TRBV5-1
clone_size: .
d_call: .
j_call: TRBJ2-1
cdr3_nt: TGCGCCAGCAGCGACGGATCCGGGAATGAGCAGTTCTTC
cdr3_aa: CASSDGSGNEQFF

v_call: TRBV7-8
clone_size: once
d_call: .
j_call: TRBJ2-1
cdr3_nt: TGTGCCAGCAATACCTTAGAGTCGGGCCTCTACAATGAGCAGTTCTTC
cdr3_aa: CASNTLESGLYNEQFF

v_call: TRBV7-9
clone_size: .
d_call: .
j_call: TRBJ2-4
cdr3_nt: TGTGCCAGCAGCTCGCGACTCGGCGGGAAAAACATTCAGTACTTC
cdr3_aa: CASSSRLGGKNIQYF

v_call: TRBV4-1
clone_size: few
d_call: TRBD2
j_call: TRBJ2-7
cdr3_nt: TGCGCCAGCAGCCAAGGGGGGCTAGCGGGATTGGACGAGCAGTACTTC
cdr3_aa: CASSQGGLAGLDEQYF

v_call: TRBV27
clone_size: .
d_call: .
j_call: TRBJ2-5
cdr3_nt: TGTGCCAGCAACTCCTTGTCGGGTCCCCAAGAGACCCAGTACTTC
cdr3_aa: CASNSLSGPQETQYF

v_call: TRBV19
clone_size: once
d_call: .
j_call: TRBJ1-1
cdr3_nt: TGTGCCAGTAGTATAGCGCGAGGGAACACTGAAGCTTTCTTT
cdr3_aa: CASSIARGNTEAFF

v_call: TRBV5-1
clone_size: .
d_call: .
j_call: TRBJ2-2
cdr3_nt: TGCGCCAGCAGCGGGGGCACCGGGGAGCTGTTTTTT
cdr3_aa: CASSGGTGELFF

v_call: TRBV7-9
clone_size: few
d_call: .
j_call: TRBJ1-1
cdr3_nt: TGTGCCAGCAGCTTAGCCCTGGGGGACACTGAAGCTTTCTTT
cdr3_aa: CASSLALGDTEAFF